The rows below give T cell receptor beta chains drawn from one sample of a study of T cells in Graves' hyperthyroidism and ophthalmopathy. TCRdb fed the multiplex PCR reads into MiXCR, producing one record per CDR3 protein. The top ten clones hold 3.7% of a sample with some 400,000 distinct CDR3 sequences, over 15% of them seen once. Specimen: blood. The source is a woman aged 18-29 years with Graves' hyperthyroidism. Each CDR3 is given with its conserved first and last residue. The D gene is left open where the match is weak. Size is omitted from some rows. Given values are once, few, many or a class for expanded clones.

size	D	V	J	DNA	CDR3
many	TRBD2	TRBV6-5	TRBJ2-2	TGTGCCAGCAGCTATGCCGGGACTAGCGATGCCACCGGGGAGCTGTTTTTT	CASSYAGTSDATGELFF
many	.	TRBV2	TRBJ2-2	TGTGCCAGCGATCCACTGCTGGCCACCGGGGAGCTGTTTTTT	CASDPLLATGELFF
many	TRBD1	TRBV10-3	TRBJ1-2	TGTGCCATCAGTGTGGACAGGGGTTATGGCTACACCTTC	CAISVDRGYGYTF
.	.	TRBV5-1	TRBJ2-5	TGCGCCAGTTCCAGGAGTCTCTTGGAGACCCAGTACTTC	CASSRSLLETQYF
.	.	TRBV19	TRBJ1-2	TGTGCCAGTAGTATAGATCTATCAGGCTATGGCTACACCTTC	CASSIDLSGYGYTF
many	.	TRBV12-3/TRBV12-4	TRBJ2-7	TGTGCCAGCTGCTGGACTGGGAGCTACGAGCAGTACTTC	CASCWTGSYEQYF
.	.	TRBV6-2/TRBV6-3	TRBJ1-2	TGTGCCAGCACTATCGTGGGGGCCCCCTATGGCTACACCTTC	CASTIVGAPYGYTF
many	.	TRBV5-1	TRBJ2-7	TGCGCCAGCAGCCCCAATGGGGACGGCCCATTACGAAGGTACTTC	CASSPNGDGPLRRYF
once	TRBD1	TRBV20-1	TRBJ1-5	TGCAGTGCGGGACAGGGGAAGCCCCAGCATTTT	CSAGQGKPQHF
many	.	TRBV24-1	TRBJ1-2	TGTGCCACCAGTGATGAACAGGGCCGCTACACCTTC	CATSDEQGRYTF
many	TRBD1	TRBV11-2	TRBJ1-2	TGTGCCAGCACCCAGGACAGGAAATTTTCCTACGGCTACACCTTC	CASTQDRKFSYGYTF
many	.	TRBV20-1	TRBJ2-7	TGCAGTGTCGAGAGGCCACTCACCTACGAGCAGTACTTC	CSVERPLTYEQYF
many	.	TRBV15	TRBJ1-5	TGTGCCACCAGCAGAGATTTAAGTGGCAATCAGCCCCAGCATTTT	CATSRDLSGNQPQHF
many	TRBD1	TRBV2	TRBJ1-6	TGTGCCAGCAAAGGGGACAGCTATAATTCACCCCTCCACTTT	CASKGDSYNSPLHF
many	TRBD1	TRBV20-1	TRBJ1-1	TGCAGTGCTAGAGATGGGCGGGGGACAGGGGGATGGAACACTGAAGCTTTCTTT	CSARDGRGTGGWNTEAFF
.	TRBD1	TRBV4-1	TRBJ1-5	TGCGCCAGCAGCCAAGATTGGATGTCTTGGACAGGGGGCGGGTTTGAGAGGTGGCCCCAGCATTTT	CASSQDWMSWTGGGFERWPQHF
many	TRBD1	TRBV6-1	TRBJ1-2	TGTGCCAGCAGTGAAGAAGGGACAGGGAATGGCTACACCTTC	CASSEEGTGNGYTF
many	TRBD2	TRBV2	TRBJ2-5	TGTGCCAGCAGCGGGGGGGCTTGGGAGACCCAGTACTTC	CASSGGAWETQYF
many	TRBD1	TRBV28	TRBJ2-7	TGTGCCAGCAGGCCGGGACAGCGCTCCTACGAGCAGTACTTC	CASRPGQRSYEQYF
many	.	TRBV28	TRBJ1-2	TGTGCCAGCAACCGGGACAATTGGTTCCTTGGTGGCTACACCTTC	CASNRDNWFLGGYTF
many	.	TRBV19	TRBJ1-5	TGTGCCAGTAGTATAGTGTCCGGGCCTACCGGCAATCAGCCCCAGCATTTT	CASSIVSGPTGNQPQHF
many	.	TRBV13	TRBJ1-1	TGTGCCAGCAGCGCCCGGGGAGACGGTGAAGCTTTCTTT	CASSARGDGEAFF
many	TRBD1	TRBV10-3	TRBJ1-2	TGTGCCATCAGTGAGCCGACAGGGTTGGGCTACACCTTC	CAISEPTGLGYTF
.	.	TRBV6-1	TRBJ1-5	TGTGCCAGCCGGGGCTGGGGGCAGCCCCAGCATTTT	CASRGWGQPQHF
many	.	TRBV7-9	TRBJ1-1	TGTGCCAGCAGCTTACCACGGACCCCAGGGCGGAACACTGAAGCTTTCTTT	CASSLPRTPGRNTEAFF
.	.	TRBV28	TRBJ2-7	TGTGCCAGCAGTCGCGGCGGTAGGGCCTACGAGCAGTACTTC	CASSRGGRAYEQYF
many	.	TRBV2	TRBJ1-1	TGTGCCAGCAGCAGAACTCTTATGAACACTGAAGCTTTCTTT	CASSRTLMNTEAFF
many	.	TRBV15	TRBJ1-5	TGTGCCACCAGCAGAGAACAGAGCAATCAGCCCCAGCATTTT	CATSREQSNQPQHF
many	.	TRBV10-3	TRBJ1-5	TGTGCCATCAGCGGGGGGGGAGGGAGCAATCAGCCCCAGCATTTT	CAISGGGGSNQPQHF
few	TRBD2	TRBV28	TRBJ2-2	TGTGCCAGCAGTCCAGCGGGACTAGCGGGGGGGTCCGGGGAGCTGTTTTTT	CASSPAGLAGGSGELFF
.	.	TRBV7-8	TRBJ2-7	TGTGCCAGCATCCCTGCCCGGAGGGCGGGCTACGAGCAGTACTTC	CASIPARRAGYEQYF
many	.	TRBV13	TRBJ1-5	TGTGCCAGCAGCTTAGGCTACGGGAATCAGCCCCAGCATTTT	CASSLGYGNQPQHF
many	.	TRBV20-1	TRBJ1-5	TGCAGTGCTAGAGTAGGGTACAGGGTTCAGCCCCAGCATTTT	CSARVGYRVQPQHF
many	.	TRBV7-9	TRBJ1-1	TGTGCCAGCAGCTTTTCCTCGCCCGAGCCGCCTGAAGCTTTCTTT	CASSFSSPEPPEAFF
many	TRBD2	TRBV4-1	TRBJ2-4	TGCGCCAGCAGCCGACTAGCGGGGTTAGCCAAAAACATTCAGTACTTC	CASSRLAGLAKNIQYF
many	.	TRBV6-2/TRBV6-3	TRBJ2-7	TGTGCCAGTAGGAGGGTTGAGCAGTACTTC	CASRRVEQYF
many	.	TRBV6-5	TRBJ1-2	TGTGCCAGCAGTTACTCAGTCAGGGGAGCTGGCTACACCTTC	CASSYSVRGAGYTF
.	.	TRBV7-2	TRBJ2-5	TGTGCCAGCAGCTTAGGACTAGGCATGGAGACCCAGTACTTC	CASSLGLGMETQYF
.	.	TRBV4-2	TRBJ2-2	TGTGCCAGCAGCCAAGATCAGGGAGAGGAGCTGTTTTTT	CASSQDQGEELFF
few	.	TRBV18	TRBJ1-2	TGTGCCAGCTCACCACCCACCGGGACTTCTTATGGCTACACCTTC	CASSPPTGTSYGYTF
many	TRBD1	TRBV15	TRBJ2-7	TGTGCCACCAGCAGAGATCGGGGACAGGGGAACGAGCAGTACTTC	CATSRDRGQGNEQYF
.	.	TRBV10-3	TRBJ1-2	TGTGCCACCAGTGGGCGGGGGGGGTATGGCTACACCTTC	CATSGRGGYGYTF